This T cell receptor (beta chain) was profiled in a study of CD8+CD57+ T cells in acquired aplastic anemia. Genomic DNA served as template for TCR beta VDJ and CDR3 profiling. TCRdb reprocessed the reads with MiXCR, giving one entry per CDR3 protein. The sample includes 200,000 to 250,000 distinct CDR3 sequences, 30% to 35% of them seen just once. A few counts support this clonotype. This CDR3 has 17 residues. In germline, CDR1 is SGHAT, CDR2 FQNNGV. Trimming cost V 4 bases and J 0 bases, with 16 bases left between them. This receptor was identified in a human donor in good health, serving as a control. The source material was sorted CD4+, CD8+, or CD8+CD57+ T cells (not recorded which) from PBMCs. The chain joins TRBV11-2 to TRBJ1-5; perhaps TRBD1 as D (5 bases). The CDR3 loop reads CASSSAGNMDSNQPQHF. In DNA form, the CDR3 reads TGTGCCAGCAGCTCCGCAGGGAATATGGATAGCAATCAGCCCCAGCATTTT. Using reference TRBV11-2 and TRBJ1-5 for the parts outside the CDR3, the full variable domain is EAGVAQSPRYKIIEKRQSVAFWCNPISGHATLYWYQQILGQGPKLLIQFQNNGVVDDSQLPKDRFSAERLKGVDSTLKIQPAKLEDSAVYLCASSSAGNMDSNQPQHFGDGTRLSIL.